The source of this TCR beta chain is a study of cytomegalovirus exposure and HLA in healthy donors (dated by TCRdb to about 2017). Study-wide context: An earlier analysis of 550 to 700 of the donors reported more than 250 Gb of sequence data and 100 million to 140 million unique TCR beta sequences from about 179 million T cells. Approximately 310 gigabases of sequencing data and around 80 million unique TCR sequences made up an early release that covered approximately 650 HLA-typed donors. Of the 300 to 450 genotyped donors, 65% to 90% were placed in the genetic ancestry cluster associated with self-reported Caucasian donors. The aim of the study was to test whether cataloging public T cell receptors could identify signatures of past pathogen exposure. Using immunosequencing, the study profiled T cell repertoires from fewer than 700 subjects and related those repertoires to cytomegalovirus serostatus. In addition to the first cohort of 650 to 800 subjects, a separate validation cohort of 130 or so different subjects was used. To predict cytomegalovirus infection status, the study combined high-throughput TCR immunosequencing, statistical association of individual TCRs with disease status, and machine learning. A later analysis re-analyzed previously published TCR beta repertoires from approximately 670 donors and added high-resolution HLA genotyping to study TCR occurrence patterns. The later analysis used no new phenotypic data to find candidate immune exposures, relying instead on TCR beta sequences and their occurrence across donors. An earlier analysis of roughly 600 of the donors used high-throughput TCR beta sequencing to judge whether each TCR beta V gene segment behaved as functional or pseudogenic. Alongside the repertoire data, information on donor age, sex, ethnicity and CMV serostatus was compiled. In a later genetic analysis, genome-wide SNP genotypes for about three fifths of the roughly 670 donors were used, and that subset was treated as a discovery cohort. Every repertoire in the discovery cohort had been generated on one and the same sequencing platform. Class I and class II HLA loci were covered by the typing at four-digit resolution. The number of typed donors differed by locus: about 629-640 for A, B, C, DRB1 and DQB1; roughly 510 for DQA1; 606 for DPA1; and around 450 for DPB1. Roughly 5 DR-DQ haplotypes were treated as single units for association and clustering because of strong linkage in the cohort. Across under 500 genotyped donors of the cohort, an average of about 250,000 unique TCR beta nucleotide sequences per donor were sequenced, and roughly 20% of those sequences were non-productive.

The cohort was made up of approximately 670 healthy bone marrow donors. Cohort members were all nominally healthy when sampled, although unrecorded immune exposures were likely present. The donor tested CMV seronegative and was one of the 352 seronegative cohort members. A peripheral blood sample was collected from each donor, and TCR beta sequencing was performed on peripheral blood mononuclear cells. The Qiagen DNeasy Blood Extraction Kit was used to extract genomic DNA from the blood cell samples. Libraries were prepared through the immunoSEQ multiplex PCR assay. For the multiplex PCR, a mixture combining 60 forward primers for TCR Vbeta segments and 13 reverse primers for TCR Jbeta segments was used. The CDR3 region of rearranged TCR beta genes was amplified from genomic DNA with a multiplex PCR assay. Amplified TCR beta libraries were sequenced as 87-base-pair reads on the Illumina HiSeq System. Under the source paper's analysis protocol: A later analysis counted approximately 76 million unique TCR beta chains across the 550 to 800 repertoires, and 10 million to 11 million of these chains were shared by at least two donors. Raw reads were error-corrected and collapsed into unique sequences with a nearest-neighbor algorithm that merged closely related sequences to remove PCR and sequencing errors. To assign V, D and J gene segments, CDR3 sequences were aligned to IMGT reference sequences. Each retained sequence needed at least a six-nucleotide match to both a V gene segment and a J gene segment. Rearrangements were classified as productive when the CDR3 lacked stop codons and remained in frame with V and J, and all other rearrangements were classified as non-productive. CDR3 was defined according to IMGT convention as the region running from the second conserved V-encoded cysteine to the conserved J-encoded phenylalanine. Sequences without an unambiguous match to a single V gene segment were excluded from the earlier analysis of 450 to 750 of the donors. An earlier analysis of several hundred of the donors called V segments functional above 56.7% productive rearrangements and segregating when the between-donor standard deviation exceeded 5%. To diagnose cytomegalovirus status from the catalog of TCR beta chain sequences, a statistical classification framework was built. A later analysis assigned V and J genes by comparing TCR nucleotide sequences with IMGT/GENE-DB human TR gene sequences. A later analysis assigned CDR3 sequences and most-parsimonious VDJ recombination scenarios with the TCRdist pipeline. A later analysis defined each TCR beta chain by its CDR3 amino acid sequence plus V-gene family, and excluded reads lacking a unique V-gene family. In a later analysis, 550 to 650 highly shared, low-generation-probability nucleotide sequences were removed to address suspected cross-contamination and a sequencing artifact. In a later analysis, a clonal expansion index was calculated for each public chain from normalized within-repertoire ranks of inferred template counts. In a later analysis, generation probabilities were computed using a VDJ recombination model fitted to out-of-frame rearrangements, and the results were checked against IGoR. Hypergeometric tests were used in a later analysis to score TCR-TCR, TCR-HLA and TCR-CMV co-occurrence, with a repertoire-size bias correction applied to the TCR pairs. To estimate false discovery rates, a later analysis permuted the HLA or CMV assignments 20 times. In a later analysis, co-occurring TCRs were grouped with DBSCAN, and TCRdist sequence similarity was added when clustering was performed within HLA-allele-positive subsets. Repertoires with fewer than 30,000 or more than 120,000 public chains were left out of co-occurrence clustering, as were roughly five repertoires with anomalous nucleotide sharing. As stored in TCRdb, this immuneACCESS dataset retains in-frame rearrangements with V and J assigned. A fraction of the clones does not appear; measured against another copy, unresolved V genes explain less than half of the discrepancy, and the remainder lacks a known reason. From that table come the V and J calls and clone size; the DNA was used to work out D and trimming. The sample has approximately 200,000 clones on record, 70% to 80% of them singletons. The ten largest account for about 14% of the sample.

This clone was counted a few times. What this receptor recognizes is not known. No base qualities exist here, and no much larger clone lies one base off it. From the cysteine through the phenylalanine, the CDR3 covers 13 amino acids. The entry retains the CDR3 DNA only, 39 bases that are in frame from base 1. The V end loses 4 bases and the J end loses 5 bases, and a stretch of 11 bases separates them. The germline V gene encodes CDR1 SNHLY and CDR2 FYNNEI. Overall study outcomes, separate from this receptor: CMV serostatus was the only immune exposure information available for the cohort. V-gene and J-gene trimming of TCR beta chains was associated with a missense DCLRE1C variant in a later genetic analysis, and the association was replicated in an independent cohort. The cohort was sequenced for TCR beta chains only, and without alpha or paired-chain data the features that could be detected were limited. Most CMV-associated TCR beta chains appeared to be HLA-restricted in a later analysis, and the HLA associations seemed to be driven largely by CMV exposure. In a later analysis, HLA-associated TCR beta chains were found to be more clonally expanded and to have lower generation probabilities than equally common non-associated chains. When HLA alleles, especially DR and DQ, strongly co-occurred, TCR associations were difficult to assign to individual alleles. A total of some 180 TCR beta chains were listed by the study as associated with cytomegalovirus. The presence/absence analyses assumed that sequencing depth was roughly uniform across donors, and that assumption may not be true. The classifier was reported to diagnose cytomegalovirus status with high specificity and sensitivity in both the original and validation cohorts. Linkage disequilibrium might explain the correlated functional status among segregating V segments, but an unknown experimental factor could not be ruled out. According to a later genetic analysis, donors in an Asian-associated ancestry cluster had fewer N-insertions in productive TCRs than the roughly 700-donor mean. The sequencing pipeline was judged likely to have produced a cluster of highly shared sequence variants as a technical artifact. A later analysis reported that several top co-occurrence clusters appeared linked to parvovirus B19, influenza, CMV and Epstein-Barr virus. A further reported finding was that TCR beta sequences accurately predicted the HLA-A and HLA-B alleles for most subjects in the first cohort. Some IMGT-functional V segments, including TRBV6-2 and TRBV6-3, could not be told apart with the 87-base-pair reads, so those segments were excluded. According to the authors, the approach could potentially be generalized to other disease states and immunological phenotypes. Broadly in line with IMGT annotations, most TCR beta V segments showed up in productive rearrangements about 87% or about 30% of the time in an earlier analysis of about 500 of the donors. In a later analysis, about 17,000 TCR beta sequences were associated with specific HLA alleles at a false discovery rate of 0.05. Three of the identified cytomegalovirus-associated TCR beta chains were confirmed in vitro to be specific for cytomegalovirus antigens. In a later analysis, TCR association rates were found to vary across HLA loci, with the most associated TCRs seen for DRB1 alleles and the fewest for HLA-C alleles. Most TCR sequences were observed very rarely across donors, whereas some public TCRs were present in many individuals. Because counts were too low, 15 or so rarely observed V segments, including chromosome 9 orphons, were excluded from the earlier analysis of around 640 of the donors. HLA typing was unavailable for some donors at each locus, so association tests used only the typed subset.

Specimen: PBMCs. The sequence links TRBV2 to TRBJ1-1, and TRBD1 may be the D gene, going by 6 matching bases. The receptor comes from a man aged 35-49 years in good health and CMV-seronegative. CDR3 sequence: CASSVSRGTEAFF. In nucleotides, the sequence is TGTGCCAGCAGTGTATCCAGGGGTACTGAAGCTTTCTTT.